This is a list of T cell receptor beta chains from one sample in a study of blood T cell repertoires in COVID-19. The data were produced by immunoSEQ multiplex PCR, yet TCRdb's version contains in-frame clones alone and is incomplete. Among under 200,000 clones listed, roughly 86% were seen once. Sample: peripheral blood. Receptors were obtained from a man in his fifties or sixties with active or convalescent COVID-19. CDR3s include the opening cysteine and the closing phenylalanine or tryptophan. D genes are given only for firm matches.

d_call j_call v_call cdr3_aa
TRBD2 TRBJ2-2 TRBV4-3 CASSQEPDSGTGELFF
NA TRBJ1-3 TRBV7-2 CASSFGPGDGNTIYF
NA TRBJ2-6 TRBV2 CASSSGLGANVLTF
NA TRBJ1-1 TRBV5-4 CASSLVQENTEAFF
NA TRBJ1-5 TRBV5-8 CASSWQGYQPQHF
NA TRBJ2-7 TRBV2 CASSSPGLTYEQYF
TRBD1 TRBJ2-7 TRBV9 CASSPSQTGVQYF
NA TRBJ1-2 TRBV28 CASSPSGVNYGYTF
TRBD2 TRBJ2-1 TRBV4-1 CASSRGGLAGYNEQFF
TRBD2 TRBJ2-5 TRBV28 CASRQTGLAGLQETQYF
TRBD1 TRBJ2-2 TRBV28 CASRPIVDREFHTGELFF
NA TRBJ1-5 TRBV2 CASCPGGNQPQHF
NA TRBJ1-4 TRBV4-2 CASSQDRRFNEKLFF
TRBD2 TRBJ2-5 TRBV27 CASSFRWTSGRAIGETQYF
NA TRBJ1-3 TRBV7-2 CASSFTLGSGNTIYF
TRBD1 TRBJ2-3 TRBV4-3 CASSQGQGLSTDTQYF
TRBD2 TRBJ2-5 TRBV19 CASSFLWGGGETQYF
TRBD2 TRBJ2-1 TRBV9 CASSVTTSGRGEQFF
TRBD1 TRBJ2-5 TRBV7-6 CASSLNPTGGQETQYF
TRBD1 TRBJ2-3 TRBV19 CASTGTDLTDTQYF
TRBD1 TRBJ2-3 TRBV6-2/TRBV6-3 CASSYLMGQGAADTQYF
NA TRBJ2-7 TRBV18 CASSQQGYEQYF
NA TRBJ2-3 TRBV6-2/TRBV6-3 CASSHRWTTGTQYF
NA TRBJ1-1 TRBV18 CASSPRVVGEAFF
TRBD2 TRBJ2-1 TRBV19 CASSILLAGGDNEQFF
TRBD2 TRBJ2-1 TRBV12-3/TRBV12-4 CASNLAGEGEQFF